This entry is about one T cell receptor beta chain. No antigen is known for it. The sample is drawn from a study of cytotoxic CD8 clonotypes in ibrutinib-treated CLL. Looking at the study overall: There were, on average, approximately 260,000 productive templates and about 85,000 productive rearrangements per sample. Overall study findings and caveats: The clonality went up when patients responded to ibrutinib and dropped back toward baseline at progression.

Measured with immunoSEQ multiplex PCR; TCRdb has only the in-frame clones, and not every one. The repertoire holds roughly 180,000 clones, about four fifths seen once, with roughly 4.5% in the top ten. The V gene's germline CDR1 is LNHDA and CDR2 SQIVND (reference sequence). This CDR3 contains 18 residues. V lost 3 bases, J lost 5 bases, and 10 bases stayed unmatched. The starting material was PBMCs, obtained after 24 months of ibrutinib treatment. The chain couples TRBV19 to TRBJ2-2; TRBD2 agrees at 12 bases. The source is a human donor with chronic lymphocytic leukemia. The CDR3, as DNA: TGTGCCAGTAGTATCTCTCCCGGACTAGCGGGATATACCGGGGAGCTGTTTTTT. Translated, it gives CASSISPGLAGYTGELFF.